The entry below describes one T cell receptor beta chain. Its cognate antigen is unknown. This same CDR3 is encoded by further DNA sequences in the sample. V dropped 2 bases and J dropped 0 bases, with 9 bases sitting between them. Looked up from germline, CDR1 is MRHNA and CDR2 is SNTAGT. This CDR3 is built from 15 residues. This sample stems from a study of CD8+ T cells in alopecia areata. The treatment here: oral pan-JAK inhibitor, 5-10 mg twice daily. Patients with alopecia areata provided lesional scalp punch biopsies as well as peripheral blood. Points from the study as a whole: There was only one nonresponder, so it was unclear how baseline CD8+ expansion relates to response.

RNA was extracted and reverse transcribed into cDNA as the sequencing template. Only in-frame clones appear in the TCRdb table, and some are missing; sequencing was by immunoSEQ multiplex PCR. The repertoire holds 180,000 or so clones, with 45% to 60% as singletons. The TCR originated in a human donor with alopecia areata. The chain recombines TRBV6-4 with TRBJ2-3; TRBD2 might be the D (7 bases). The sequences come from CD8+ T cells sorted from blood, collected at approximately week 51, from a patient treated with tofacitinib. CDR3 in amino acids: CASSDGGASTDTQYF. The CDR3 DNA reads TGTGCCAGCAGTGACGGGGGGGCCAGCACAGATACGCAGTATTTT.